This T cell receptor (beta chain) comes out of a study of control samples from healthy donors and cancer patients. Germline lookup yields CDR1 SGHTA and CDR2 FQGNSA. V dropped 1 base and J dropped 4; count of bases not matched to a gene: 2. This CDR3 region has 15 residues. In this sample, this clone turned up once. The table came from immunoSEQ multiplex PCR; TCRdb's copy has only in-frame clones and leaves some out. The data hold approximately 120,000 clones, with roughly 87% observed a single time. The genes are TRBV7-2 and TRBJ2-2; 8 bases are shared with TRBD1. The source of this sequence is a man in his forties or fifties in good health. The specimen sequenced was blood. CDR3: CASSLGQGATGELFF. In DNA, the CDR3 is TGTGCCAGCAGCTTAGGGCAGGGGGCCACCGGGGAGCTGTTTTTT.